Below are 20 T cell receptor beta chains sequenced from a single sample in a study of T cell responses to AZD1222 COVID-19 vaccine. The table came from immunoSEQ multiplex PCR; TCRdb's copy has only in-frame clones and leaves some out. The sample lists around 46,000 clones; around nine tenths were seen once. The source was peripheral blood, collected 28 days after the second AZD1222 dose. The source of these receptors is an adult who received the AZD1222 COVID-19 vaccine.

The V and J genes are TRBV18 and TRBJ2-5; D not certain. V dropped 4 bases and J dropped 4 bases, with 10 bases sitting between them. The CDR3 sequence is 13 residues long. The germline CDR1 and CDR2 sequences are KGHSH and LQKENI. DNA of the CDR3: TGTGCCAGCTCACAGGCAGAATCAGAGACCCAGTACTTC. The encoded protein is CASSQAESETQYF.

The chain recombines TRBV15 with TRBJ2-1, with D maybe TRBD1 (6 bases). The length of the CDR3 is 15 residues. Per germline, CDR1 LNHNV and CDR2 YYDKDF (reference sequence). V lost 2 bases and J 6 bases, leaving 14 bases between the germline ends. CDR3 amino acids: CATSRQGPTLNEQFF. The CDR3 DNA sequence: TGTGCCACCAGCAGACAGGGGCCAACCCTCAATGAGCAGTTCTTC. Drawing the rest from reference TRBV15 and TRBJ2-1, the complete variable domain is DAMVIQNPRYQVTQFGKPVTLSCSQTLNHNVMYWYQQKSSQAPKLLFHYYDKDFNNEADTPDNFQSRRPNTSFCFLDIRSPGLGDTAMYLCATSRQGPTLNEQFFGPGTRLTVL.

This chain joins TRBV28 and TRBJ2-4; 9 nucleotides agree with TRBD2. The CDR3 length is 16 residues. CDR1 is MDHEN, CDR2 SYDVKM, per germline. After removal of 2 bases from V and 8 bases from J, the junction contained 10 bases not matched to a gene. The CDR3: CASSLKASGVGYIQYF. In DNA form, the CDR3 reads TGTGCCAGCAGTTTAAAGGCTAGCGGGGTTGGTTACATTCAGTACTTC.

The genes are TRBV9 and TRBJ1-3; 10 bases align to TRBD1. This CDR3 spans 16 amino acids. With V trimmed by 1 base and J by 2 bases, 3 bases remained unmatched. CDR1 is SGDLS, CDR2 YYNGEE, per germline. CDR3 nucleotides: TGTGCCAGCAGCGTAATGGACAGGGGGGCTGGAAACACCATATATTTT. Encoded protein: CASSVMDRGAGNTIYF.

This chain uses TRBV7-8 with TRBJ2-1; D is perhaps TRBD1 or TRBD2 (5 bases each). This CDR3 region has 18 residues. Germline V gene lookup returns CDR1 SGHVS and CDR2 FQNEAQ. Trimming cost V 5 bases and J 6 bases, with 26 bases left between them. The CDR3 loop reads CASSPMAGAAPWGNEQFF. The CDR3, as DNA: TGTGCCAGCAGCCCCATGGCCGGGGCCGCTCCTTGGGGCAATGAGCAGTTCTTC.

The gene calls are TRBV10-3 and TRBJ2-7; 7 bases are a match to TRBD1. This CDR3 region has 13 residues. CDR1 and CDR2 (germline): ENHRY, SYGVKD. V trimming: 7 bases; J trimming: 1 base; junction bases outside the gene matches: 4. The CDR3 DNA reads TGTGCCATCAAGGGGACAGATTCCTACGAGCAGTACTTC. Amino acid sequence: CAIKGTDSYEQYF.

The gene calls are TRBV28 and TRBJ2-1; D is possibly TRBD2 (6 bases). CDR1 and CDR2 from the germline V gene are MDHEN and SYDVKM. Trimming took 8 bases from V and 10 from J, leaving 12 bases between them. The CDR3 spans 11 residues. The CDR3 protein is CASLTRGEQFF. In DNA, the CDR3 is TGTGCCAGCCTAACCCGGGGGGAGCAGTTCTTC.

The chain couples TRBV10-3 to TRBJ2-3; D is possibly TRBD1 or TRBD2 (5 bases each). CDR1 is ENHRY, CDR2 SYGVKD, per germline. This CDR3 has 17 amino acids. V lost 0 bases to trimming and J lost 1 base, with 14 bases between them. CDR3 in amino acids: CAISESERGERTDTQYF. The CDR3 DNA reads as TGTGCCATCAGTGAGTCGGAACGGGGCGAACGCACAGATACGCAGTATTTT.

This chain uses TRBV6-1 with TRBJ1-4; 8 nucleotides agree with TRBD1. This CDR3 region has 14 residues. Losses at the gene ends were 5 bases for V and 8 bases for J; bases not matched to a gene: 7. The germline V gene has CDR1 MNHNS and CDR2 SASEGT. The CDR3 reads CASSTGTGHEKLFF. The CDR3 DNA is TGTGCCAGCAGTACCGGGACAGGTCACGAAAAACTGTTTTTT.

V is TRBV7-9 and J is TRBJ2-5, with D perhaps matching TRBD2 (6 bases). Trimming took off 0 bases at V and 5 bases at J, with 10 bases between the two ends. There are 14 residues in the CDR3. Germline CDR1 is SEHNR and CDR2 is FQNEAQ (reference sequence). The CDR3 DNA is TGTGCCAGCAGCTTAGCGACTAGTTCTGAGACCCAGTACTTC. Protein sequence: CASSLATSSETQYF.

The chain carries TRBV3-1 (or the pseudogene TRBV3-2) and TRBJ2-1; D is ambiguous. The CDR3 extends over 12 amino acids. With 5 bases removed from V and 8 bases from J, the gap between germline ends came to 10 bases. Germline V lookup: CDR1 LGHDT, CDR2 YNNKEL (reference sequence). The CDR3 DNA sequence: TGTGCCAGCAGCAACTACTTACATGAGCAGTTCTTC. Its translation is CASSNYLHEQFF.

The V and J genes are TRBV10-3 and TRBJ2-2; weak D call: TRBD2 (6 bases). CDR3 size: 16 residues. In germline, CDR1 is ENHRY, CDR2 SYGVKD. Trimming removed 4 bases from V and 0 bases from J, with 12 bases in between. CDR3 protein: CAISAVSGANTGELFF. For the CDR3, the DNA is TGTGCCATCAGTGCCGTTAGCGGAGCGAACACCGGGGAGCTGTTTTTT.

The chain couples TRBV25-1 to TRBJ1-2; the D gene is possibly TRBD1 (6 bases). Trimming took 0 bases from V and 8 from J, leaving 10 bases between them. This CDR3 is built from 13 residues. Germline V CDR1 and CDR2: MGHDK, SYGVNS. CDR3 loop: CASSEYKGGGYTF. CDR3 sequence (DNA): TGTGCCAGCAGTGAATATAAGGGGGGCGGCTACACCTTC.

The genes are TRBV7-2 and TRBJ2-7; D not certain. From germline, CDR1 is SGHTA and CDR2 FQGNSA. V lost 2 bases and J lost 6, with 8 bases in between. The CDR3 has 12 amino acids. This chain's CDR3 is CASSLITSEQYF. In nucleotides, the CDR3 is TGTGCCAGCAGCTTAATTACTTCCGAGCAGTACTTC.

The rearrangement uses TRBV7-2 and TRBJ1-5, with D hard to call. Trimming left V 3 bases short and J 3 bases short, with 9 bases between. The CDR3 is 14 residues long. Looked up from germline, CDR1 is SGHTA and CDR2 is FQGNSA. The CDR3: CASSLDQYNQPQHF. The CDR3 DNA sequence: TGTGCCAGCAGCTTGGACCAATACAATCAGCCCCAGCATTTT. The complete variable domain, with remaining parts taken from reference TRBV7-2 and TRBJ1-5, reads GAGVSQSPSNKVTEKGKDVELRCDPISGHTALYWYRQSLGQGLEFLIYFQGNSAPDKSGLPSDRFSAERTGGSVSTLTIQRTQQEDSAVYLCASSLDQYNQPQHFGDGTRLSIL.

This clone was detected a few times. This chain connects TRBV19 to TRBJ1-4; D is possibly TRBD1 (5 bases). CDR3 length: 14 residues. Trimming cost V 5 bases and J 5 bases, with 12 bases left between them. Per germline, CDR1 LNHDA and CDR2 SQIVND (reference sequence). The CDR3 DNA reads TGTGCCAGTAGTGCTGGGGAGGGGAATGAAAAACTGTTTTTT. It is translated as CASSAGEGNEKLFF.

The DNA of the CDR3 is TGTGCCAGCAGCTCGATAGCGGAAAGCACAGATACGCAGTATTTT. It yields the protein CASSSIAESTDTQYF. The V and J genes are TRBV7-3 and TRBJ2-3; maybe TRBD2 (6 bases). This CDR3 spans 15 amino acids. From germline, CDR1 is SGHTA and CDR2 FQGTGA. Trimming pared 4 bases from V and 0 bases from J, leaving 11 bases between.

The chain has TRBV6-5 and TRBJ2-7, with 9 positions matching TRBD1. Unmatched junction bases numbered 4, after V lost 2 bases and J lost 2 bases. This CDR3 has 15 residues. The V gene's germline CDR1 is MNHEY and CDR2 SVGAGI. The DNA of the CDR3 is TGTGCCAGCAGTTACGGACAGGGGCGAACCTACGAGCAGTACTTC. It translates to CASSYGQGRTYEQYF.

V gene TRBV5-4 combines with J gene TRBJ2-7; 7 positions match TRBD1. J lost 3 bases, V lost 9 bases, and 6 bases had no gene match. Germline CDR1 SGHNT, CDR2 YYREEE (reference sequence). This CDR3 is 12 amino acids long. DNA for the CDR3: TGTGCCACTGGGACAGAGAGCTACGAGCAGTACTTC. This translates into CATGTESYEQYF. Together with reference TRBV5-4 and TRBJ2-7, the CDR3 gives the full variable domain: ETGVTQSPTHLIKTRGQQVTLRCSSQSGHNTVSWYQQALGQGPQFIFQYYREEENGRGNFPPRFSGLQFPNYSSELNVNALELDDSALYLCATGTESYEQYFGPGTRLTVT.

The V gene is TRBV6-2 or TRBV6-3, the J gene TRBJ1-6, with unresolved D. The CDR3 is 15 amino acids. CDR1 is MNHEY and CDR2 is SVGEGT in the germline V gene. Trimming left V 3 bases short and J 7 bases short, with 13 bases between. In nucleotides, the CDR3 is TGTGCCAGCAGTTATCGGCAGGTGCTGAATTCACCCCTCCACTTT. This encodes CASSYRQVLNSPLHF.